The present T cell receptor beta chain was sequenced within a study of human T cells and chemical hapten exposure. Each CDR3 protein is one row after TCRdb ran MiXCR on the RACE reads. The data show about 80,000 distinct CDR3 sequences, about 15% seen once. Between the trimmed V and J ends, which lost 1 base and 2 bases, there was a span of 12 bases. The CDR3 is 15 amino acids. Germline V gene data show CDR1 as SEHNR and CDR2 as FQNEAQ (reference sequence). Regarding time point: pre-sensitization, week 0. Treatment described: therapeutic diphenylcyclopropenone sensitization with weekly scalp DPC. The receptor comes from a woman aged 45-59 years with alopecia areata. Some clones in this sample may be carry-over from other donors' samples. The chain employs TRBV7-9 and TRBJ2-7; D may be TRBD2 (6 bases). The sequences come from whole blood, collected in connection with sensitization to the hapten diphenylcyclopropenone (DPC). CDR3 nucleotides: TGTGCCAGCAGCTTAGGTGCTAGCGAGGCCTACGAGCAGTACTTC. It translates to CASSLGASEAYEQYF. The whole variable domain, filled in from reference TRBV7-9 and TRBJ2-7, reads DTGVSQNPRHKITKRGQNVTFRCDPISEHNRLYWYRQTLGQGPEFLTYFQNEAQLEKSRLLSDRFSAERPKGSFSTLEIQRTEQGDSAMYLCASSLGASEAYEQYFGPGTRLTVT.